The entry below gives a single T cell receptor beta chain sequence along with its context. The antigen is not known. There are 13 residues in the CDR3. V lost 6 bases and J 1 base, leaving 8 bases between the germline ends. Per germline, CDR1 SGHTA and CDR2 FQGTGA. Reverse transcribing all isolated RNA meant expressed TCRB transcripts were sequenced. The protocol was immunoSEQ multiplex PCR, while the TCRdb copy is restricted to in-frame clones and leaves out a portion. The sample yields 35,000 to 45,000 clones, roughly 70% seen once. The data stem from a study of beta chain features in type 1 diabetes. Study results and caveats: Naive, central memory and Treg TCRB repertoires appeared more alike in patients than in healthy donors. The study found moderately but significantly shorter TCRB CDR3s in all four CD4+ subsets of Type 1 diabetes patients.

There was one heparinised blood draw per donor, averaging approximately 120 mL. Sequences were obtained from Tregs from blood. The TCR was taken from a man between 25 and 39 years old with type 1 diabetes. Some clones in this sample may be carry-over from other donors' samples. This chain uses TRBV7-3 with TRBJ2-3; D unresolved. DNA for the CDR3: TGTGCCAGCAGTCCGGGTGGCACAGATACGCAGTATTTT. Translating gives CASSPGGTDTQYF.